The 5 T cell receptor beta chains in this list originate from one sample, sequenced in a study of control samples from healthy donors and cancer patients. TCRdb's copy holds only in-frame clones and misses some; the assay was immunoSEQ multiplex PCR. Among 90,000 to 150,000 clones listed, approximately 88% were seen once. Material: blood. These receptors were collected from a man aged 35-49 years in good health.

The chain joins TRBV7-9 to TRBJ2-7; tentative D call: TRBD2 (5 bases). The CDR3 runs to 12 residues. The V gene's germline CDR1 is SEHNR and CDR2 FQNEAQ (reference sequence). V lost 4 bases, J lost 6 bases, and 10 bases lay in between. The CDR3 here is CASSSGVSEQYF. CDR3 sequence (DNA): TGTGCCAGCAGCTCCGGGGTTTCCGAGCAGTACTTC. The variable domain in full, completed from reference TRBV7-9 and TRBJ2-7, reads DTGVSQNPRHKITKRGQNVTFRCDPISEHNRLYWYRQTLGQGPEFLTYFQNEAQLEKSRLLSDRFSAERPKGSFSTLEIQRTEQGDSAMYLCASSSGVSEQYFGPGTRLTVT.

The chain links TRBV24-1 to TRBJ1-2; a possible D gene is TRBD1 (6 bases). This CDR3 has 13 amino acids. V was cut by 3 bases and J by 7 bases, with 11 bases left in between. Germline V gene sequence: CDR1 KGHDR, CDR2 SFDVKD. CDR3 in amino acids: CATSDPTGGGYTF. The CDR3, as DNA: TGTGCCACCAGTGATCCGACAGGTGGTGGCTACACCTTC.

The chain joins TRBV30 to TRBJ2-5, with D possibly TRBD2 on 5 matching bases. There are 11 residues in the CDR3. V gave up 3 bases and J gave up 7 bases, with 9 bases separating them. Germline lookup yields CDR1 GTSNPN and CDR2 SVGIG (reference sequence). The CDR3, as DNA: TGTGCCTGGAGGGGGAGTTCGACCCAGTACTTC. This sequence encodes CAWRGSSTQYF. Combining the CDR3 with reference TRBV30 and TRBJ2-5 gives the whole variable domain SQTIHQWPATLVQPVGSPLSLECTVEGTSNPNLYWYRQAAGRGLQLLFYSVGIGQISSEVPQNLSASRPQDRQFILSSKKLLLSDSGFYLCAWRGSSTQYFGPGTRLLVL.

The gene calls are TRBV5-1 and TRBJ2-2, with 7 bases identical to TRBD1. This CDR3 has 15 amino acids. The J segment lost 0 bases and the V segment lost 6 bases, leaving 5 bases of the junction unmatched. CDR1 SGHRS and CDR2 YFSETQ come from the germline V gene. Written as DNA, the CDR3 is TGCGCCAGCATATGGGGACAGTCGAACACCGGGGAGCTGTTTTTT. It encodes CASIWGQSNTGELFF.

The rearrangement joins TRBV30 to TRBJ1-2; 9 positions match TRBD1. J was trimmed by 7 bases and V by 3 bases; bases with no gene match: 3. Germline CDR1 is GTSNPN and CDR2 is SVGIG (reference sequence). CDR3 length: 12 residues. CDR3 sequence: CAWSGTGRGYTF. CDR3 sequence (DNA): TGTGCCTGGAGCGGGACAGGGCGTGGCTACACCTTC.